The TCR beta chain under discussion was sequenced for a study of shared clonotypes between healthy human individuals. Across the whole study: Per donor, three plates held CD4 naive cells, three held CD4 memory, two held CD8 naive and one held CD8 memory.

V was pared by 4 bases and J by 13 bases, with 21 bases between. Germline V CDR1 and CDR2: SGHRS, YFSETQ. The CDR3 contains 14 residues. Original processing notes: There were no quality scores in the junction-only immunoSEQ sequences, so filtering differed. Data came from immunoSEQ multiplex PCR; TCRdb stores just in-frame clones and leaves some out. V and J calls and clone size follow that table, whereas D and trimming were derived from the DNA. The top ten hold almost 0.9% of the sample, which has about 1.1 million clones, roughly 80% seen once. This chain links TRBV5-1 with TRBJ2-1; possibly TRBD1 for D (8 bases). This clonotype was sampled from a man aged 18 to 29 in good health. Some clones in this sample may be carry-over from other donors' samples. What was sequenced was memory CD4+ T cells from PBMCs. Sample subset: CD45RA-negative fraction. The CDR3 sequence: CASSPGQGGLFQFF. The CDR3 nucleotides are TGCGCCAGCAGCCCCGGACAGGGAGGGTTATTCCAGTTCTTC.